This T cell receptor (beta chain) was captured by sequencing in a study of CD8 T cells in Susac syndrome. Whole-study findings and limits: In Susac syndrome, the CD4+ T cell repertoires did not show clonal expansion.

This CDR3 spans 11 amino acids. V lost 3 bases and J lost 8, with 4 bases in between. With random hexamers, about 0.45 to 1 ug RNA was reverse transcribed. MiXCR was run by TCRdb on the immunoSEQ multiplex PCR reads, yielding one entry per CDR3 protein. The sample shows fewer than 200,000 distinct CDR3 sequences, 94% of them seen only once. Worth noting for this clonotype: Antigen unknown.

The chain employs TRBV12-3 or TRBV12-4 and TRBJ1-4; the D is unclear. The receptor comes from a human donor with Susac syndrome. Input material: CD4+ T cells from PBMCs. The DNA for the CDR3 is TGTGCCAGCAGTTTGACCGAAAAACTGTTTTTT. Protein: CASSLTEKLFF.